This T cell receptor (beta chain) was recovered during a study of blood T cell repertoires in COVID-19. For the study at large: Acute and convalescent COVID-19 samples came from the United States, Italy and Spain. Sample material is recorded as cDNA or gDNA derived from T cells, B-cell-depleted T cells, or PBMCs.

Original processing notes: Estimated nucleated cell counts came from reference gene primer amplification. The protocol was immunoSEQ multiplex PCR, while the TCRdb copy is restricted to in-frame clones and leaves out a portion. That table gives V, J and clone size, and the DNA gave D and trimming. The table lists about 170,000 clones, around 85% of them singletons, with about 1.2% in the top ten. This CDR3 comprises 14 residues. Germline V gene lookup returns CDR1 GTSNPN and CDR2 SVGIG (reference sequence). V gave up 3 bases and J gave up 10 bases, with 16 bases separating them. The sequencing input was peripheral blood. The sequence was obtained from a man in his fifties or sixties who had recovered from COVID-19. The chain employs TRBV30 and TRBJ1-6; D may be TRBD1 (5 bases). CDR3 protein: CAWRSEQESSPLHF. CDR3 in DNA: TGTGCCTGGAGGTCGGAACAGGAAAGCTCACCCCTCCACTTT.